These 18 T cell receptor beta chains were all obtained from the same sample, sequenced in a study of T cells in Graves' hyperthyroidism and ophthalmopathy. What was amplified from RNA transcripts were TCR beta CDR3 regions. HTBI primers were used for first-round RT-PCR of the TCR CDR3. TCRdb re-called the multiplex PCR reads with MiXCR, one entry per CDR3 protein. The sample consists of some 600,000 distinct CDR3 sequences, 14% of them appearing once. The specimen was blood. These receptors were collected from a woman younger than 45 with Graves' hyperthyroidism that later progressed to Graves' ophthalmopathy.

In this sample, this clonotype turned up many times. V usage is TRBV6-2 or TRBV6-3 and J usage is TRBJ2-1; D unclear. CDR3 length equals 13 residues. With 2 bases removed from V and 7 bases from J, the gap between germline ends came to 9 bases. The germline gives CDR1 MNHEY, CDR2 SVGEGT. The CDR3 protein is CASSYREGNEQFF. DNA for the CDR3: TGTGCCAGCAGTTACAGGGAAGGGAATGAGCAGTTCTTC.

This clonotype was recorded many times. Here the CDR3 reads CAWSVSVEQRNTEAFF. DNA of the CDR3: TGTGCCTGGAGTGTTTCAGTGGAACAACGGAACACTGAAGCTTTCTTT. The genes are TRBV30 and TRBJ1-1, with D hard to call. The germline V and J ends were trimmed by 0 bases and 1 base, with 15 bases remaining between them. CDR3 length: 16 amino acids. CDR1 is GTSNPN and CDR2 is SVGIG in the germline V gene (reference sequence). The full variable domain, rest sourced from reference TRBV30 and TRBJ1-1, is SQTIHQWPATLVQPVGSPLSLECTVEGTSNPNLYWYRQAAGRGLQLLFYSVGIGQISSEVPQNLSASRPQDRQFILSSKKLLLSDSGFYLCAWSVSVEQRNTEAFFGQGTRLTVV.

This clonotype was recorded many times. The genes are TRBV19 and TRBJ1-1, with 9 positions matching TRBD1. Looked up from germline, CDR1 is LNHDA and CDR2 is SQIVND (reference sequence). Losses at the gene ends were 4 bases for V and 4 bases for J; bases not matched to a gene: 7. This CDR3 has 15 amino acids. The CDR3 nucleotides are TGTGCCAGTAGTAAGGGACAGGGCCTAATCACTGAAGCTTTCTTT. This sequence encodes CASSKGQGLITEAFF.

This clonotype has at least ten counts. The CDR3 DNA is TGTGCCTGGAGTATCGGGGATGATGGCATTCAGTACTTC. Its protein product is CAWSIGDDGIQYF. The chain links TRBV30 to TRBJ2-4; possibly TRBD2 for D (5 bases). Trimming took 2 bases from V and 9 from J, leaving 14 bases between them. The CDR3 totals 13 residues. Germline V gene lookup returns CDR1 GTSNPN and CDR2 SVGIG (reference sequence).

Ten or more counts support this clonotype. This rearrangement joins TRBV12-3 or TRBV12-4 to TRBJ2-7; tentative D call: TRBD2 (6 bases). This CDR3 has 13 residues. V lost 2 bases and J 5 bases, leaving 10 bases between the germline ends. This CDR3 reads CASSLKGGHEQYF. The CDR3, as DNA: TGTGCCAGCAGTTTAAAGGGAGGCCACGAGCAGTACTTC.

The table lists this clonotype with a few counts. The chain links TRBV30 to TRBJ2-3; TRBD2 matches at 9 bases. V trimming: 4 bases; J trimming: 6 bases; junction bases outside the gene matches: 8. Germline lookup yields CDR1 GTSNPN and CDR2 SVGIG (reference sequence). The CDR3 is 14 amino acids. The CDR3 reads CAWTSGTLFDTQYF. CDR3 in DNA: TGTGCCTGGACTAGCGGGACGCTCTTTGATACGCAGTATTTT.

Ten or more counts support this clonotype. The chain employs TRBV19 and TRBJ2-1; 8 positions match TRBD1. The V and J ends lost 6 bases and 3 bases, in that order; junction bases with no gene match: 4. Germline V gene lookup returns CDR1 LNHDA and CDR2 SQIVND (reference sequence). The CDR3 runs to 14 residues. CDR3: CASRGQGGYNEQFF. The CDR3 DNA reads as TGTGCCAGTAGAGGACAGGGAGGCTACAATGAGCAGTTCTTC.

This clonotype has a count of ten or more. The V and J genes are TRBV18 and TRBJ1-1; D ambiguous. Germline V lookup: CDR1 KGHSH, CDR2 LQKENI. The CDR3 loop spans 14 amino acids. Deletions cut 3 bases from V and 6 bases from J, with 14 bases between. CDR3 in DNA: TGTGCCAGCTCACCTAAGATGGAAGTCTCTGAAGCTTTCTTT. This gives the protein CASSPKMEVSEAFF.

The genes are TRBV6-4 and TRBJ1-6, with D possibly being TRBD1 (6 bases). Trimming left V 4 bases short and J 9 bases short, with 13 bases between. Germline CDR1 MRHNA, CDR2 SNTAGT. The CDR3 loop spans 14 amino acids. CDR3 in amino acids: CASSAGGLSSPLHF. CDR3 in DNA: TGTGCCAGCAGTGCGGGGGGGCTCAGTTCACCCCTCCACTTT.

The sample holds many counts of this clonotype. CDR3 DNA: TGTGCCAGCAGCCAAGACTGGGTGCAGGACTACAATGAGCAGTTCTTC. This translates into CASSQDWVQDYNEQFF. V gene TRBV3-1 combines with J gene TRBJ2-1; D unclear. Germline lookup yields CDR1 LGHDT and CDR2 YNNKEL (reference sequence). V was pared by 0 bases and J by 3 bases, with 12 bases between. The CDR3 is made up of 16 amino acids.

The V gene is TRBV6-5, the J gene TRBJ2-3; D perhaps matches TRBD1 (5 bases). Germline V gene sequence: CDR1 MNHEY, CDR2 SVGAGI. The CDR3 totals 14 residues. The V end was cut by 3 bases, the J end by 2 bases, with 9 bases between. The CDR3 nucleotides are TGTGCCAGCAGTTATAGGGGTATCACAGATACGCAGTATTTT. It is translated as CASSYRGITDTQYF.

This clonotype was picked up many times. J is TRBJ2-1 and V is TRBV7-9; 7 bases are shared with TRBD1. The CDR3 has 15 residues. Germline trimming cut 2 bases from V and 4 bases from J; bases unmatched to any gene: 5. The germline V gene has CDR1 SEHNR and CDR2 FQNEAQ (reference sequence). CDR3 residues: CASSLRDRLYNEQFF. CDR3 coding DNA: TGTGCCAGCAGCTTACGGGACAGATTATACAATGAGCAGTTCTTC.

Ten or more counts support this clonotype. This chain connects TRBV20-1 to TRBJ1-1; TRBD1 matches at 10 bases. Germline lookup yields CDR1 DFQATT and CDR2 SNEGSKA (reference sequence). This CDR3 region has 13 residues. J lost 4 bases, V lost 4 bases, and 3 bases had no gene match. CDR3 in DNA: TGCAGTGCTATTGACAGGGGGCCCACTGAAGCTTTCTTT. It encodes CSAIDRGPTEAFF.

In this sample, this clonotype turned up many times. The chain carries TRBV12-3 or TRBV12-4 and TRBJ1-5, with a possible D match to TRBD1 (5 bases). Trimming shortened V by 5 bases and J by 0 bases, and 20 bases separated the two germline ends. This CDR3 is 18 amino acids long. CDR3 in DNA: TGTGCCAGCAGTCCCGTGATGGGGGTGGGGAATAGCAATCAGCCCCAGCATTTT. Encoded protein: CASSPVMGVGNSNQPQHF.

This sequence joins TRBV30 and TRBJ2-7, with D perhaps matching TRBD2 (6 bases). This CDR3 has 14 amino acids. V gave up 3 bases and J gave up 5 bases, with 17 bases separating them. Per the germline V gene, CDR1 is GTSNPN and CDR2 is SVGIG (reference sequence). The CDR3 bases are TGTGCCTGGAGACGCGCGGGGATAGGGGACGAGCAGTACTTC. This translates into CAWRRAGIGDEQYF. The full variable domain, its missing parts supplied by reference TRBV30 and TRBJ2-7, is SQTIHQWPATLVQPVGSPLSLECTVEGTSNPNLYWYRQAAGRGLQLLFYSVGIGQISSEVPQNLSASRPQDRQFILSSKKLLLSDSGFYLCAWRRAGIGDEQYFGPGTRLTVT.

V is TRBV13 and J is TRBJ1-3; D uncertain. This CDR3 has 16 residues. The germline V and J ends were trimmed by 0 bases and 2 bases, with 11 bases remaining between them. Germline V gene sequence: CDR1 PRHDT, CDR2 FYEKMQ (reference sequence). The CDR3 loop is CASSLGPLGPGNTIYF. As DNA, the CDR3 is TGTGCCAGCAGCTTAGGGCCCCTAGGGCCTGGAAACACCATATATTTT.

The rearrangement links TRBV9 to TRBJ2-1; D is perhaps TRBD1 (5 bases). The CDR3 is 15 amino acids. The germline V gene encodes CDR1 SGDLS and CDR2 YYNGEE. Trimming cost V 0 bases and J 3 bases, with 10 bases left between them. CDR3 amino acids: CASSVAGPSYNEQFF. The CDR3 DNA sequence: TGTGCCAGCAGCGTAGCAGGGCCCAGCTACAATGAGCAGTTCTTC.

Points on this clonotype: This may be a read error, as it is one base from a much larger clone. The chain recombines TRBV6-2 or TRBV6-3 with TRBJ2-3, with 8 bases that match TRBD2. There are 16 residues in the CDR3. Looked up from germline, CDR1 is MNHEY and CDR2 is SVGEGT. The CDR3 spells CASSLAGNPHTDTRYF. The CDR3 DNA reads as TGTGCCAGCAGTTTAGCGGGGAACCCACACACAGATACGCGGTATTTT.